This T cell receptor beta chain is from a study of cytomegalovirus exposure and HLA in healthy donors. Findings and caveats of the study: Usually a TCR sequence was rare, but some public TCRs were found in many donors. The investigators catalogued 150 to 200 TCR beta chains as cytomegalovirus-associated.

The study drew the donors from its roughly 120-subject validation cohort, separate from the roughly 700-subject first cohort. As concerns this clone: Its matching antigen is unknown.

Measured with immunoSEQ multiplex PCR; TCRdb has only the in-frame clones, and not every one. There are about 63,000 clones in the sample; more than 85% occur only once, and roughly 6.6% lies in the top ten. This sequence originates from a woman between 18 and 29 years old in good health and CMV-seropositive. The specimen sequenced was PBMCs.

CDR3 in amino acids: CASSSTKGTYEQYF. The CDR3, as DNA: TGTGCCAGCAGCTCGACCAAGGGGACCTACGAGCAGTACTTC. The V gene is TRBV14, the J gene TRBJ2-7, with TRBD1 as a possible D gene (5 bases). The CDR3 is 14 residues long. Deletions cut 5 bases from V and 2 bases from J, with 13 bases between. CDR1 is SGHDN, CDR2 FVKESK, per germline.